The clone carrying this T cell receptor (beta chain) was observed a single time. What it binds is not known. Germline V gene lookup returns CDR1 SGHDT and CDR2 YYEEEE. The CDR3 is made up of 16 amino acids. The junction had 10 bases not matched to a gene; V was cut back by 4 bases and J by 3 bases. This record comes from a study of radiotherapy plus CTLA-4 blockade in lung cancer. Turning to the study itself: Objective responses emerged in about 20% of patients, and over 30% attained disease control.

Method: immunoSEQ multiplex PCR; TCRdb's copy keeps in-frame clones and lacks some. The data show about 70,000 clones, with roughly three quarters seen just once and about 17% held by the top ten. Overall study findings and caveats: Once radiotherapy plus ipilimumab had been given, TCR clones derived from tumor expanded in blood. Early blood T cell clone dynamics reportedly forecast response best, with interferon-beta.

With ipilimumab providing CTLA-4 blockade, focal radiation was administered to patients who had chemo-refractory metastatic non-small-cell lung cancer. The chain is built from TRBV5-6 and TRBJ2-3, with 8 bases that match TRBD1. This specimen was peripheral blood, taken from a patient treated with radiotherapy plus ipilimumab. This clonotype was sampled from a human donor with non-small cell lung cancer whose response to radiotherapy plus ipilimumab could not be evaluated. Some clones in this sample may be carry-over from other donors' samples. CDR3 bases: TGTGCCAGCAGCCTGGAGACAGGGGAACTAACAGATACGCAGTATTTT. This translates into CASSLETGELTDTQYF. Together with reference TRBV5-6 and TRBJ2-3, the CDR3 gives the full variable domain: DAGVTQSPTHLIKTRGQQVTLRCSPKSGHDTVSWYQQALGQGPQFIFQYYEEEERQRGNFPDRFSGHQFPNYSSELNVNALLLGDSALYLCASSLETGELTDTQYFGPGTRLTVL.